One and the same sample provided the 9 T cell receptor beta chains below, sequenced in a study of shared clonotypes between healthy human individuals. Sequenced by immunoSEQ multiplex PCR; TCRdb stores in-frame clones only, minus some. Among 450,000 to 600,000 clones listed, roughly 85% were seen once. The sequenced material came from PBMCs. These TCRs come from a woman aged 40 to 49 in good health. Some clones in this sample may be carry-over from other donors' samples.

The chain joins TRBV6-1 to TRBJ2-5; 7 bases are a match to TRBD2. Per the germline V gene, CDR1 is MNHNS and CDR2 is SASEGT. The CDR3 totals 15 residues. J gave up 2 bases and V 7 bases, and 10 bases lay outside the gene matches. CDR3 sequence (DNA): TGTGCCAGCAACGCCCGCCTAGCGGAGCAAGAGACCCAGTACTTC. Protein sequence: CASNARLAEQETQYF.

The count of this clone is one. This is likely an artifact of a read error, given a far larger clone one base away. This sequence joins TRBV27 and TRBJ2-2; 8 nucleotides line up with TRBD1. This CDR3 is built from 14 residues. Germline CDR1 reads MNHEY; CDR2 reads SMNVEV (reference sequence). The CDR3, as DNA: TGTGCCAGCAGTTTACTGACAGGGGCCGGGGAGCCGTTTTTT. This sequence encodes CASSLLTGAGEPFF.

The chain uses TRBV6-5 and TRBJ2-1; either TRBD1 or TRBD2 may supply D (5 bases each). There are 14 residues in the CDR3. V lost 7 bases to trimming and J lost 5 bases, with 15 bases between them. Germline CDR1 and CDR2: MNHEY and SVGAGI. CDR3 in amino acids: CASTPPGTDNEQFF. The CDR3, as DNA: TGTGCCAGCACCCCGCCCGGGACCGACAATGAGCAGTTCTTC.

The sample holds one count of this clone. DNA of the CDR3: TGTGCCAGCAGCTCCCAAATAGGACTAGCGGGATACAATGAGCAGTTCTTC. Amino acids: CASSSQIGLAGYNEQFF. The J gene is TRBJ2-1, the V gene TRBV7-2; TRBD2 matches at 12 bases. The CDR3 loop spans 17 amino acids. V was pared by 4 bases and J by 4 bases, with 8 bases of the junction left unmatched. From germline, CDR1 is SGHTA and CDR2 FQGNSA.

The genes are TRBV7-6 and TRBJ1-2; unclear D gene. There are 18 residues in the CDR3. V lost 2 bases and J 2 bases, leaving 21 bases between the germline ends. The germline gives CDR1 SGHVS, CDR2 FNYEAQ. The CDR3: CASSLSPQVKWQNYGYTF. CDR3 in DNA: TGTGCCAGCAGCTTATCCCCCCAAGTGAAGTGGCAGAACTATGGCTACACCTTC.

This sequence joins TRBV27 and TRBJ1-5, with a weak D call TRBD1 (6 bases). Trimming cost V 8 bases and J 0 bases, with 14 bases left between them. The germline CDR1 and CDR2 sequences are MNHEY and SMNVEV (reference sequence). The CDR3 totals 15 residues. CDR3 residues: CASSRGGYSNQPQHF. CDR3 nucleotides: TGTGCCAGCTCACGAGGGGGATATAGCAATCAGCCCCAGCATTTT.

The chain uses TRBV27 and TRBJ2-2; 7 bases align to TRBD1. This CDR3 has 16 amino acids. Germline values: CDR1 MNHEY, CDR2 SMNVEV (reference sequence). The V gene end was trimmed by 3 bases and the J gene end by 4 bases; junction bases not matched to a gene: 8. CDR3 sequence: CASSFLRQGGTGELFF. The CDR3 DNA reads TGTGCCAGCAGTTTCCTCAGACAGGGCGGCACCGGGGAGCTGTTTTTT.

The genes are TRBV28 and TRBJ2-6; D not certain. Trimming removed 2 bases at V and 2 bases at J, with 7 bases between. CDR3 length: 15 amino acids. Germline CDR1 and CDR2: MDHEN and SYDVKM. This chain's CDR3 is CASSLGRAGANVLTF. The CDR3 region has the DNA TGTGCCAGCAGTTTAGGAAGGGCTGGGGCCAACGTCCTGACTTTC. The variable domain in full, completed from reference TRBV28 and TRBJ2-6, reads DVKVTQSSRYLVKRTGEKVFLECVQDMDHENMFWYRQDPGLGLRLIYFSYDVKMKEKGDIPEGYSVSREKKERFSLILESASTNQTSMYLCASSLGRAGANVLTFGAGSRLTVL.

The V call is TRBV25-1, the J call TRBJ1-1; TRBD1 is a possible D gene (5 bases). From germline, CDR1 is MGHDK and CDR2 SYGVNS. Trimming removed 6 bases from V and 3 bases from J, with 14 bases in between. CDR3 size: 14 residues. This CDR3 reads CASRGTLGDTEAFF. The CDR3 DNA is TGTGCCAGCAGGGGGACTCTAGGGGACACTGAAGCTTTCTTT.